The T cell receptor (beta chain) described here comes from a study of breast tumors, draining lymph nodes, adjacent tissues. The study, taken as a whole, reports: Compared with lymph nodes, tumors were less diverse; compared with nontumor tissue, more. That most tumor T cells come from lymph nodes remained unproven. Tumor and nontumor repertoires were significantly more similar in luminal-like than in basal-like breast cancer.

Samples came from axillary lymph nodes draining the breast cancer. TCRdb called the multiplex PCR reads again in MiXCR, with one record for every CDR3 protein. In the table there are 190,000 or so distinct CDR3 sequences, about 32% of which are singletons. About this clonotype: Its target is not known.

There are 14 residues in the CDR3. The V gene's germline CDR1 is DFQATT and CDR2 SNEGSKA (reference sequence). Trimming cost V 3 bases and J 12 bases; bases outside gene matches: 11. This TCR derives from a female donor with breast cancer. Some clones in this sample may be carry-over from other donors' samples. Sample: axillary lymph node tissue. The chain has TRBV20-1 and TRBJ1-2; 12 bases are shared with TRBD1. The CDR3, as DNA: TGCAGTGCTAGGGATAGCGGGACAGGGGGCTATAACACCTTC. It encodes CSARDSGTGGYNTF.